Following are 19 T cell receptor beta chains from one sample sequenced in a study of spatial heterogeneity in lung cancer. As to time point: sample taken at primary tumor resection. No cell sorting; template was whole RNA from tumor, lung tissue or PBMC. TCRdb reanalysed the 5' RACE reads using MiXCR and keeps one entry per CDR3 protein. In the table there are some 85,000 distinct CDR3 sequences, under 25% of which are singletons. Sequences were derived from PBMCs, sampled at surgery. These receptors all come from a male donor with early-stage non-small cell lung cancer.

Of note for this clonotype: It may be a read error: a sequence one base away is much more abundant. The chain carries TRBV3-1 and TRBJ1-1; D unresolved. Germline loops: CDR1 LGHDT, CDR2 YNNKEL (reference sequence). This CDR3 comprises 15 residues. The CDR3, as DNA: TGTGCCAGCAACCAAGGTGGGAGTACCCGCACTGAAGCTTTCTTT. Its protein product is CASNQGGSTRTEAFF.

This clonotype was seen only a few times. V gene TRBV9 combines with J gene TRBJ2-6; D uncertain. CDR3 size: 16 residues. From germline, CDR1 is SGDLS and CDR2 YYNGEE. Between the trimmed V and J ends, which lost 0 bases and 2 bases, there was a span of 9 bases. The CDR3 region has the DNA TGTGCCAGCAGCGTAGAAGGGTCAGCTGGGGCCAACGTCCTGACTTTC. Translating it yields CASSVEGSAGANVLTF.

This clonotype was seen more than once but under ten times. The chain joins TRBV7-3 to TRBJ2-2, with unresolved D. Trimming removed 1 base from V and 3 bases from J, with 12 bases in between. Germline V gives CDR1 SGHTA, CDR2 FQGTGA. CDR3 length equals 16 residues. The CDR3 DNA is TGTGCCAGCAGCTTAAATGGGCCTGGTGACACCGGGGAGCTGTTTTTT. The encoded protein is CASSLNGPGDTGELFF.

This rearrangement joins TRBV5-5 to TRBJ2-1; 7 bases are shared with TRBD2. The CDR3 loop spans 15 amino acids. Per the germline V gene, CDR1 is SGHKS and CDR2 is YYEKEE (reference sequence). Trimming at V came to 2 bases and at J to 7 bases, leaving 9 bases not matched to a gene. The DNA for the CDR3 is TGTGCCAGCAGCTTCAAAACGGGAGGAGGGAATGAGCAGTTCTTC. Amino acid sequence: CASSFKTGGGNEQFF.

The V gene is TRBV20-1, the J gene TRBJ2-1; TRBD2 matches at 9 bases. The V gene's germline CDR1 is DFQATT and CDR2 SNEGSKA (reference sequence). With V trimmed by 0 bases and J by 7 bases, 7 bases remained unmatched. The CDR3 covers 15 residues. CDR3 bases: TGCAGTGCTAGAGATTGGCGGGAGGGCCGTAATGAGCAGTTCTTC. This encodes CSARDWREGRNEQFF.

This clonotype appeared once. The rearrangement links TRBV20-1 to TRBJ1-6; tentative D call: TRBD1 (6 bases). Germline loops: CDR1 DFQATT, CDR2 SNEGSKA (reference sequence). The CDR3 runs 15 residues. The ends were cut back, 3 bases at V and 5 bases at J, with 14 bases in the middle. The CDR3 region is CSARVPGADNSPLHF. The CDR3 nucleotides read TGCAGTGCTAGGGTTCCGGGGGCTGATAATTCACCCCTCCACTTT.

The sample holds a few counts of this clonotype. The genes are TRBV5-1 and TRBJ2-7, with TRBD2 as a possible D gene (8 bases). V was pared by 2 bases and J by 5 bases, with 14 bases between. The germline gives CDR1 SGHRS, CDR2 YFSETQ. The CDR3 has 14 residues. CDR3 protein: CASSLGTAGDEQYF. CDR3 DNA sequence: TGCGCCAGCAGCTTAGGGACAGCGGGGGACGAGCAGTACTTC.

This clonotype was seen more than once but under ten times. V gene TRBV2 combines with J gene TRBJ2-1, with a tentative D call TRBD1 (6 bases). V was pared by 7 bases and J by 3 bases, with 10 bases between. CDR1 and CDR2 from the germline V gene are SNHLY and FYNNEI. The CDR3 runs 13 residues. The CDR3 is CASNRGNYNEQFF. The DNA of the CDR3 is TGTGCCAGCAATAGGGGGAACTACAATGAGCAGTTCTTC.

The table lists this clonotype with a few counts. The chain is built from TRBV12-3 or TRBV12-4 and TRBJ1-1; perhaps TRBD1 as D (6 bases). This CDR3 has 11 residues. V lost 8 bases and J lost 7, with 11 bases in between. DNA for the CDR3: TGTGCCAGCTCAAGGGGGGTTGAAGCTTTCTTT. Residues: CASSRGVEAFF.

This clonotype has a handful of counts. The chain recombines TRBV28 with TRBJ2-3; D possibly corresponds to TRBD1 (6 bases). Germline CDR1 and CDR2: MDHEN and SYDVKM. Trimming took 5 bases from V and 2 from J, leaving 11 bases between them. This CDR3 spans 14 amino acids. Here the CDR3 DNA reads TGTGCCAGCAGTCAGGACAGATTCACAGATACGCAGTATTTT. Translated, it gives CASSQDRFTDTQYF.

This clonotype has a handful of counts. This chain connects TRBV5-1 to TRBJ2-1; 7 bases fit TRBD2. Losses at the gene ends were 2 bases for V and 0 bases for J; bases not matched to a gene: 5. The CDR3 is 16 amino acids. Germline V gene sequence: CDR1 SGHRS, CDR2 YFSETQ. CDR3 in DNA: TGCGCCAGCAGCTTTCTAGCGGCGTCCTCCTACAATGAGCAGTTCTTC. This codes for CASSFLAASSYNEQFF.

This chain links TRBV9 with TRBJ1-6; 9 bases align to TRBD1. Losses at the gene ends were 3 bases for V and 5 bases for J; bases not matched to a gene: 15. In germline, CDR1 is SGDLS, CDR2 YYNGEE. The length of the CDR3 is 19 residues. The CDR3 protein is CASSGTGTGLVGDNSPLHF. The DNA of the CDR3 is TGTGCCAGCAGCGGGACAGGGACAGGGCTGGTTGGAGATAATTCACCCCTCCACTTT.

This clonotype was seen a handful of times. As DNA, the CDR3 is TGCAGTGCTTCCGACAGGGGGTCCGCAGGTCAGCCCCAGCATTTT. It encodes CSASDRGSAGQPQHF. V is TRBV20-1 and J is TRBJ1-5; 9 bases fit TRBD1. The V and J ends lost 5 bases and 6 bases, in that order; junction bases with no gene match: 11. This CDR3 spans 15 amino acids. In germline, CDR1 is DFQATT, CDR2 SNEGSKA (reference sequence).

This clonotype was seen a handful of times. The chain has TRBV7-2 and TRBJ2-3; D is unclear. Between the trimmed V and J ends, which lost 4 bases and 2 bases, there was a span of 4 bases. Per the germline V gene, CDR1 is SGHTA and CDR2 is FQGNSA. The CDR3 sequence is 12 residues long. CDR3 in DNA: TGTGCCAGCAGCTCCGTCACAGATACGCAGTATTTT. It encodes CASSSVTDTQYF.

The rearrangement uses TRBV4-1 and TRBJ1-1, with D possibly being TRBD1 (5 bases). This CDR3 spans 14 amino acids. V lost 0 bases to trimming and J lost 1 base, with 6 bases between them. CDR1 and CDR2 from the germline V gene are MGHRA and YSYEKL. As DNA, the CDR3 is TGCGCCAGCAGCCAAGACAGGGAGAACACTGAAGCTTTCTTT. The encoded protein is CASSQDRENTEAFF.

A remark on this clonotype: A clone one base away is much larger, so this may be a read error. CDR3 in DNA: TGCGCCAGCAGCTTGGAAGCGGGGGGCTTCCAAGAGGCCCAGTACTTC. It is translated as CASSLEAGGFQEAQYF. The chain has TRBV5-1 and TRBJ2-5, with 9 bases aligning to TRBD2. From germline, CDR1 is SGHRS and CDR2 YFSETQ. The CDR3 runs to 16 residues.

CDR3 protein: CASSNEGLGKQYF. CDR3 DNA: TGTGCCAGCAGTAACGAGGGTCTGGGCAAGCAGTACTTC. The chain has TRBV27 and TRBJ2-7, with a weak D call TRBD2 (5 bases). The CDR3 contains 13 residues. CDR1 is MNHEY, CDR2 SMNVEV, per germline (reference sequence). Deletions cut 5 bases from V and 8 bases from J, with 16 bases between.

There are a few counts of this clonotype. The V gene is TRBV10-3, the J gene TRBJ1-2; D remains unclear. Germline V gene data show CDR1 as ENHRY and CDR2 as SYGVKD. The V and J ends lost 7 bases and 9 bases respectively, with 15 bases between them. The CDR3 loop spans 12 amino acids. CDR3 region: CAITTENMSYTF. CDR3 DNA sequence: TGTGCCATCACCACGGAAAATATGAGCTACACCTTC.

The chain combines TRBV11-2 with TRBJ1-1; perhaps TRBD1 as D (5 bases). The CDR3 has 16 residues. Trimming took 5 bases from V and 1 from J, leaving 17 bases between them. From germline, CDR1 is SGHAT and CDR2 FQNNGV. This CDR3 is CASSQGFFESNTEAFF. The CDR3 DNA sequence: TGTGCCAGCAGCCAGGGCTTTTTCGAATCGAACACTGAAGCTTTCTTT.